The 32 T cell receptor beta chains reported below all come from one sample, sequenced in a study of blood T cell repertoires in COVID-19. Produced via immunoSEQ multiplex PCR; TCRdb's table is partial and in-frame only. The sample has about 180,000 clones; 82% are singletons. The source material was peripheral blood. The source is a woman between 70 and 85 years old with acute or convalescent COVID-19.

J is TRBJ2-3 and V is TRBV12-3 or TRBV12-4; unclear D gene. The CDR3 spans 13 residues. Deletions cut 3 bases from V and 8 bases from J, with 12 bases between. CDR3 nucleotide sequence: TGTGCCAGCAGTTTCACGTTAGTAACTACGCAGTATTTT. As protein: CASSFTLVTTQYF.

CDR3 DNA sequence: TGTGCCAGCACCCCCGGGGGGGACTCCTCCTACAATGAGCAGTTCTTC. Protein product: CASTPGGDSSYNEQFF. J is TRBJ2-1 and V is TRBV9, with 8 positions matching TRBD2. Germline assignment: CDR1 SGDLS and CDR2 YYNGEE. J lost 0 bases, V lost 6 bases, and 8 bases had no gene match. CDR3 size: 16 residues.

A note on this clone: This may be a read error: a much more frequent sequence differs by one nucleotide. This sequence joins TRBV12-1 and TRBJ2-3; the tabulated D call, TRBD1, remains unverified against the DNA. TRBV12-1 is labeled a pseudogene. This CDR3 is 12 amino acids long. The CDR3 DNA is TGTGCCAGCAGCCCCCACACAGATACGCAGTATTTT. Residues: CASSPHTDTQYF.

This sequence joins TRBV9 and TRBJ2-3; 13 bases line up with TRBD2. CDR1 SGDLS and CDR2 YYNGEE come from the germline V gene. J gave up 2 bases and V 0 bases, and 6 bases lay outside the gene matches. The CDR3 loop spans 18 amino acids. CDR3 in amino acids: CASSVAGTSGVDTDTQYF. The CDR3 DNA follows: TGTGCCAGCAGCGTAGCCGGGACTAGCGGGGTCGACACAGATACGCAGTATTTT.

V and J are TRBV27 and TRBJ2-5; no definite D call. CDR1 and CDR2 (germline): MNHEY, SMNVEV (reference sequence). The V and J ends lost 8 bases and 5 bases respectively, with 9 bases between them. This CDR3 has 11 amino acids. The CDR3 DNA sequence: TGTGCCAGCCAGTCTTTGGAGACCCAGTACTTC. It specifies CASQSLETQYF.

The chain combines TRBV27 with TRBJ2-2; TRBD2 might be the D (6 bases). V was shortened by 2 bases and J by 6 bases, with 16 bases between the two germline ends. The V gene's germline CDR1 is MNHEY and CDR2 SMNVEV (reference sequence). The CDR3 contains 16 residues. As DNA, the CDR3 is TGTGCCAGCAGTTTACGGTTTGGAGGGATACCCGGGGAGCTGTTTTTT. It yields the protein CASSLRFGGIPGELFF.

The J gene is TRBJ1-3, the V gene TRBV30, with D possibly being TRBD1 (6 bases). The CDR3 contains 14 residues. V lost 4 bases, J lost 7 bases, and 17 bases lay in between. Germline lookup yields CDR1 GTSNPN and CDR2 SVGIG (reference sequence). CDR3: CAWTSVGAWNTIYF. The CDR3 DNA reads TGTGCCTGGACATCGGTGGGGGCGTGGAACACCATATATTTT.

This sequence joins TRBV15 and TRBJ1-1; tentative D call: TRBD1 (5 bases). The V gene's germline CDR1 is LNHNV and CDR2 YYDKDF (reference sequence). The V and J ends lost 5 bases and 0 bases respectively, with 25 bases between them. This CDR3 is built from 19 residues. DNA of the CDR3: TGTGCCACCAGCGGTTTTGATCCAGGGCGCGGCATTGTGAACACTGAAGCTTTCTTT. Its protein product is CATSGFDPGRGIVNTEAFF.

J is TRBJ2-1 and V is TRBV4-3; the D is unclear. Trimming left V 0 bases short and J 5 bases short, with 5 bases between. In germline, CDR1 is LGHNA, CDR2 YSLEER. The length of the CDR3 is 13 residues. The CDR3 sequence is CASSQEFNNEQFF. CDR3 coding DNA: TGCGCCAGCAGCCAAGAATTTAACAATGAGCAGTTCTTC.

The table lists this clone with a count of one. The chain links TRBV27 to TRBJ1-5; maybe TRBD1 (5 bases). V dropped 4 bases and J dropped 0 bases, with 13 bases sitting between them. The V gene's germline CDR1 is MNHEY and CDR2 SMNVEV (reference sequence). The CDR3 loop spans 16 amino acids. The DNA for the CDR3 is TGTGCCAGCAGTTCTTCTACAGGTTTTAGCAATCAGCCCCAGCATTTT. Its protein is CASSSSTGFSNQPQHF.

The rearrangement uses TRBV28 and TRBJ2-3, with D unclear. This CDR3 has 17 amino acids. Looked up from germline, CDR1 is MDHEN and CDR2 is SYDVKM. The germline V and J ends were trimmed by 3 bases and 0 bases, with 16 bases remaining between them. The CDR3 DNA follows: TGTGCCAGCAGTTTTCCCCGGAGTCTTCTTAGCACAGATACGCAGTATTTT. Its protein product is CASSFPRSLLSTDTQYF.

This chain links TRBV11-2 with TRBJ2-2; D is ambiguous. This CDR3 contains 13 residues. Deletions cut 0 bases from V and 6 bases from J, with 5 bases between. From germline, CDR1 is SGHAT and CDR2 FQNNGV. Here the CDR3 reads CASSLERSGELFF. CDR3 sequence (DNA): TGTGCCAGCAGCTTAGAGCGTTCCGGGGAGCTGTTTTTT.

The CDR3 nucleotides are TGTGCCAGCAGCGAGACTAGCGGGGGGGACCAAGAGACCCAGTACTTC. Encoded protein: CASSETSGGDQETQYF. The chain couples TRBV9 to TRBJ2-5; 14 nucleotides agree with TRBD2. Unmatched junction bases numbered 1, after V lost 3 bases and J lost 0 bases. Germline CDR1 is SGDLS and CDR2 is YYNGEE. This CDR3 has 16 amino acids.

The chain couples TRBV4-3 to TRBJ1-2, with unresolved D. The CDR3 is made up of 13 amino acids. Trimming cost V 1 base and J 7 bases, with 10 bases left between them. CDR1 is LGHNA, CDR2 YSLEER, per germline. The CDR3 loop reads CASSQVSGSGYTF. CDR3 sequence (DNA): TGCGCCAGCAGCCAAGTCTCAGGTAGTGGCTACACCTTC.

The chain joins TRBV27 to TRBJ2-1; 9 nucleotides align to TRBD1. CDR3 length: 15 residues. The J segment lost 6 bases and the V segment lost 6 bases, leaving 9 bases of the junction unmatched. Per germline, CDR1 MNHEY and CDR2 SMNVEV (reference sequence). The CDR3 sequence is CASSPRTGVVNEQFF. DNA for the CDR3: TGTGCCAGCAGCCCCCGGACAGGGGTTGTCAATGAGCAGTTCTTC.

V gene TRBV7-2 combines with J gene TRBJ2-7; D possibly corresponds to TRBD1 (6 bases). V was clipped by 3 bases and J by 0 bases, with 9 bases between them. The V gene's germline CDR1 is SGHTA and CDR2 FQGNSA. The CDR3 sequence is 14 residues long. The CDR3 DNA is TGTGCCAGCAGCTTCAACAGGGACTCCTACGAGCAGTACTTC. Its translation is CASSFNRDSYEQYF.

The chain is built from TRBV27 and TRBJ1-6, with 7 bases lining up with TRBD1. Germline V gives CDR1 MNHEY, CDR2 SMNVEV (reference sequence). After removal of 2 bases from V and 7 bases from J, the junction contained 5 bases not matched to a gene. The CDR3 is 15 amino acids. CDR3: CASSLRGQRNSPLHF. In nucleotides, the CDR3 is TGTGCCAGCAGTTTAAGGGGGCAGAGGAATTCACCCCTCCACTTT.

This clone was seen a handful of times. The rearrangement uses TRBV28 and TRBJ1-2; D is ambiguous. The CDR3 consists of 14 residues. Germline loops: CDR1 MDHEN, CDR2 SYDVKM. The V end was cut by 4 bases, the J end by 1 base, with 10 bases between. The CDR3, as DNA: TGTGCCAGCAGTTCAGGTCACAGTAACTATGGCTACACCTTC. This encodes CASSSGHSNYGYTF.

J is TRBJ2-2 and V is TRBV13; 8 bases line up with TRBD2. CDR1 PRHDT and CDR2 FYEKMQ come from the germline V gene (reference sequence). V lost 6 bases, J lost 6 bases, and 6 bases stayed unmatched. CDR3 length equals 14 residues. The CDR3, as DNA: TGTGCCAGCAGGGCCGGGGGGGTCGCCGGGGAGCTGTTTTTT. Translation: CASRAGGVAGELFF.

The J gene is TRBJ2-7, the V gene TRBV4-1; unclear D gene. Germline V gene data show CDR1 as MGHRA and CDR2 as YSYEKL. The CDR3 covers 13 residues. Trimming stripped 1 base from V and 7 bases from J, with 11 bases between. The CDR3: CASSQGPETEQYF. The CDR3 bases are TGCGCCAGCAGCCAAGGGCCTGAGACTGAGCAGTACTTC.

This chain uses TRBV5-6 with TRBJ1-2, with 12 bases lining up with TRBD1. The ends lost 4 bases at V and 4 bases at J; junction bases unmatched: 8. The CDR3 length is 16 residues. Germline V gene lookup returns CDR1 SGHDT and CDR2 YYEEEE. The CDR3 protein is CASSPTGTGGGYGYTF. The CDR3 nucleotides are TGTGCCAGCAGCCCTACCGGGACAGGGGGCGGCTATGGCTACACCTTC. Full variable domain (remainder filled in from reference TRBV5-6 and TRBJ1-2): DAGVTQSPTHLIKTRGQQVTLRCSPKSGHDTVSWYQQALGQGPQFIFQYYEEEERQRGNFPDRFSGHQFPNYSSELNVNALLLGDSALYLCASSPTGTGGGYGYTFGSGTRLTVV.

The V call is TRBV5-1, the J call TRBJ2-7; D is perhaps TRBD1 (6 bases). V lost 2 bases, J lost 4 bases, and 16 bases lay in between. In germline, CDR1 is SGHRS, CDR2 YFSETQ. This CDR3 spans 15 amino acids. The CDR3 coding sequence is TGCGCCAGCAGCTTTACACAGGGACCTGATTACGAGCAGTACTTC. This gives the protein CASSFTQGPDYEQYF.

The J gene is TRBJ1-4, the V gene TRBV6-5; D possibly corresponds to TRBD1 (6 bases). The V end was cut by 2 bases, the J end by 4 bases, with 14 bases between. The CDR3 sequence is 16 residues long. Germline loops: CDR1 MNHEY, CDR2 SVGAGI. CDR3 in DNA: TGTGCCAGCAGTTACGGTCTGACAGGAATTAATGAAAAACTGTTTTTT. Amino acids: CASSYGLTGINEKLFF.

The chain recombines TRBV7-7 with TRBJ2-2; 7 nucleotides match TRBD2. V lost 5 bases, J lost 0 bases, and 6 bases stayed unmatched. Germline V CDR1 and CDR2: SSHAT, FNYEAQ (reference sequence). This CDR3 is 16 amino acids long. DNA for the CDR3: TGTGCCAGCAGCCCCACGCTAGCGGCGAACACCGGGGAGCTGTTTTTT. Translating it yields CASSPTLAANTGELFF.

To note about this clone: Other DNA sequences in this specimen translate into the identical CDR3. The chain combines TRBV7-2 with TRBJ2-2; 7 nucleotides agree with TRBD2. The CDR3 consists of 16 residues. Germline-derived CDR1 and CDR2 are SGHTA and FQGNSA. J lost 0 bases, V lost 0 bases, and 1 base had no gene match. Here the CDR3 DNA reads TGTGCCAGCAGCTTAGCGGGAGGGGCGAACACCGGGGAGCTGTTTTTT. It specifies CASSLAGGANTGELFF.

The chain employs TRBV2 and TRBJ1-1; the match to TRBD1 covers 9 bases. Trimming cost V 4 bases and J 3 bases; bases outside gene matches: 9. CDR1 and CDR2 (germline): SNHLY, FYNNEI. This CDR3 is 16 amino acids long. DNA of the CDR3: TGTGCCAGCAGTGTGGGAGGGACAGGGACTTACACTGAAGCTTTCTTT. Its protein is CASSVGGTGTYTEAFF. Full variable domain (remainder filled in from reference TRBV2 and TRBJ1-1): EPEVTQTPSHQVTQMGQEVILRCVPISNHLYFYWYRQILGQKVEFLVSFYNNEISEKSEIFDDQFSVERPDGSNFTLKIRSTKLEDSAMYFCASSVGGTGTYTEAFFGQGTRLTVV.

V usage is TRBV7-9 and J usage is TRBJ1-2, with 9 bases that match TRBD1. From germline, CDR1 is SEHNR and CDR2 FQNEAQ (reference sequence). This CDR3 comprises 13 residues. The V segment lost 3 bases and the J segment 6 bases; nucleotides outside the gene matches: 2. The CDR3 region has the DNA TGTGCCAGCAGCTTTAGACAGGGGGATGGCTACACCTTC. This gives the protein CASSFRQGDGYTF.

This clone came up a few times. The J gene is TRBJ2-5, the V gene TRBV20-1, with D perhaps matching TRBD2 (6 bases). This CDR3 comprises 12 residues. With 3 bases removed from V and 5 bases from J, the gap between germline ends came to 10 bases. Per the germline V gene, CDR1 is DFQATT and CDR2 is SNEGSKA (reference sequence). The CDR3: CSASEGRETQYF. CDR3 coding DNA: TGCAGTGCTAGTGAAGGGAGGGAGACCCAGTACTTC.

CDR3 protein: CATKGLADYNEQFF. For the CDR3, the DNA is TGTGCCACTAAAGGACTAGCGGACTACAATGAGCAGTTCTTC. The chain combines TRBV6-5 with TRBJ2-1; 10 nucleotides align to TRBD2. J lost 3 bases, V lost 10 bases, and 6 bases had no gene match. Germline loops: CDR1 MNHEY, CDR2 SVGAGI. This CDR3 comprises 14 residues.

The V gene is TRBV4-2, the J gene TRBJ2-3; D perhaps matches TRBD2 (7 bases). Germline V CDR1 and CDR2: LGHNA, YNFKEQ. V was cut by 2 bases and J by 2 bases, with 17 bases left in between. The CDR3 covers 17 residues. CDR3: CASSQPLGGGSTDTQYF. CDR3 sequence (DNA): TGTGCCAGCAGCCAACCCTTAGGGGGGGGTTCCACAGATACGCAGTATTTT.

This clone was observed once. V usage is TRBV7-2 and J usage is TRBJ2-1, with unresolved D. V was cut by 5 bases and J by 3 bases, with 11 bases left in between. The CDR3 is 14 amino acids. CDR1 SGHTA and CDR2 FQGNSA come from the germline V gene. The CDR3 is CASSQNPGYNEQFF. CDR3 coding DNA: TGTGCCAGCAGCCAAAATCCCGGCTACAATGAGCAGTTCTTC.

The CDR3 bases are TGTGCCAGCGGACAGCACTATGGCTACACCTTC. This encodes CASGQHYGYTF. The chain uses TRBV11-1 and TRBJ1-2; D is perhaps TRBD1 (6 bases). Trimming removed 8 bases from V and 3 bases from J, with 7 bases in between. Germline V gene data show CDR1 as SGHAT and CDR2 as FQDESV (reference sequence). The CDR3 totals 11 residues.